Listed below are T cell receptor beta chains from one sample, sequenced in a study of T cell responses to AZD1222 COVID-19 vaccine. Generated by immunoSEQ multiplex PCR, the TCRdb table keeps only in-frame clones and is missing some. The data contain roughly 140,000 clones, 82% of them seen just once; the ten biggest clones take up approximately 4%. Sample: peripheral blood, taken on day 0 of MenACWY control vaccination. The receptor set was obtained from an adult in good health. The CDR3 runs from the conserved cysteine through the conserved F or W. The D gene is left open where the match is weak. Rows may omit the clone size; those that give it use once, few, many or a size class.

cdr3_length clone_size j_call v_call d_call cdr3_nt cdr3_aa
17 - TRBJ2-1 TRBV5-1 TRBD2 TGCGCCAGCAGCTTGGCCGGGGGGGCCGGGTCCTACAATGAGCAGTTCTTC CASSLAGGAGSYNEQFF
18 - TRBJ2-3 TRBV24-1 TRBD2 TGTGCCACCAGTGATTCGGGAGGCAGGCCATTAGGAACAGATACGCAGTATTTT CATSDSGGRPLGTDTQYF
13 - TRBJ1-2 TRBV5-1 TRBD1 TGCGCCAGCAGCACGGGACAGAACTATGGCTACACCTTC CASSTGQNYGYTF
15 - TRBJ1-1 TRBV19 - TGTGCCAGTAGTATAGCGAGGGGGGTGAACACTGAAGCTTTCTTT CASSIARGVNTEAFF
15 - TRBJ1-1 TRBV11-2 TRBD1 TGTGCCAGCAGCACGACAGGGGGCGCGTCCACTGAAGCTTTCTTT CASSTTGGASTEAFF
16 - TRBJ1-1 TRBV19 - TGTGCCAGTAGTATCGGACCTCCTAGTACGGACACTGAAGCTTTCTTT CASSIGPPSTDTEAFF
15 - TRBJ2-3 TRBV6-5 TRBD2 TGTGCCAGCAGTACGGGACTAGCGCGGACAGATACGCAGTATTTT CASSTGLARTDTQYF
14 - TRBJ1-6 TRBV2 - TGTGCCAGCAGTAGACAGGATATAATCTCACCCCTCCACTTT CASSRQDIISPLHF
15 once TRBJ2-1 TRBV7-9 - TGTGCCAGCAGCTCCGGGGCAGCCTCCTACAATGAGCAGTTCTTC CASSSGAASYNEQFF
11 once TRBJ1-4 TRBV11-2 - TGTGCCAGCTATGGGGGGGAAAAACTGTTTTTT CASYGGEKLFF
14 few TRBJ1-1 TRBV15 - TGTGCCACCAGCAGAGGTGGGGGCAGCACTGAAGCTTTCTTT CATSRGGGSTEAFF
14 - TRBJ1-5 TRBV5-5 - TGTGCCAGCAGCCCAGACTGGAACAATCAGCCCCAGCATTTT CASSPDWNNQPQHF
15 - TRBJ1-4 TRBV18 - TGTGCCAGCTCACCAAACGGAGGAATAGGGGAAAAACTGTTTTTT CASSPNGGIGEKLFF
18 - TRBJ2-3 TRBV7-6 TRBD2 TGTGCCAGCAGCCACCGGCTCCGGGGCGGGGGGGCCCGAGATACGCAGTATTTT CASSHRLRGGGARDTQYF
14 - TRBJ1-3 TRBV6-5 - TGTGCCAGCAGTTACCGAGGACCTGGAAACACCATATATTTT CASSYRGPGNTIYF
16 - TRBJ1-1 TRBV5-1 TRBD1 TGCGCCAGCAGCTCTGGACAGGGAGCGGTTGGCACTGAAGCTTTCTTT CASSSGQGAVGTEAFF
16 - TRBJ1-3 TRBV15 TRBD1 TGTGCCACCAGCAGAGATGGGACAGGGCAAGGAAACACCATATATTTT CATSRDGTGQGNTIYF
16 - TRBJ2-5 TRBV2 TRBD2 TGTGCCACCTCCTCTAGCGGGGGGGCGGTAAAAGAGACCCAGTACTTC CATSSSGGAVKETQYF
16 - TRBJ2-4 TRBV25-1 TRBD2 TGTGCCAGCAGTGACCGGGACGGGGGGACCAAAAACATTCAGTACTTC CASSDRDGGTKNIQYF
14 - TRBJ1-5 TRBV30 TRBD1 TGTGCCTGGAGACGGACAGGGAGCGATCAGCCCCAGCATTTT CAWRRTGSDQPQHF
15 - TRBJ2-1 TRBV5-1 - TGCGCCAGCAGCCCCACAGGCGAGTCGTACAATGAGCAGTTCTTC CASSPTGESYNEQFF
16 few TRBJ2-1 TRBV5-4 TRBD2 TGTGCCAGCAGTAGTCGGGGGGGCCTCTCCTACAATGAGCAGTTCTTC CASSSRGGLSYNEQFF
14 - TRBJ2-5 TRBV7-2 - TGTGCCAGCAGCTTACTAAACAGCCAAGAGACCCAGTACTTC CASSLLNSQETQYF
15 - TRBJ2-2 TRBV12-1 - TGTGCCAGCAGAGAACTAGCGGGGGGCACCGGGGAGCTGTTTTTT CASRELAGGTGELFF
14 - TRBJ1-1 TRBV9 TRBD1 TGTGCCAGCAGCGGTGGGACAGTTGACACTGAAGCTTTCTTT CASSGGTVDTEAFF
14 - TRBJ2-5 TRBV28 TRBD1 TGTGCCAGCAGCCACATGGACAGGGGAGAGACCCAGTACTTC CASSHMDRGETQYF
13 - TRBJ1-6 TRBV11-3 TRBD1 TGTGCCAGCAGCCTCACAGGGGATTCACCCCTCCACTTT CASSLTGDSPLHF
15 - TRBJ1-2 TRBV5-6 - TGTGCCAGCAGCCCGCCCGGGGCCGGGACCTATGGCTACACCTTC CASSPPGAGTYGYTF
16 - TRBJ2-7 TRBV27 - TGTGCCAGCAGCCTGGACAGTTCCATTCGTTCCTACGAGCAGTACTTC CASSLDSSIRSYEQYF
16 - TRBJ2-3 TRBV7-6 TRBD1 TGTGCCAGCAGCTTAACGACAGGGGTTCGGACAGATACGCAGTATTTT CASSLTTGVRTDTQYF
14 once TRBJ2-2 TRBV2 - TGTGCCAGCAGTCAGGGGGACTCCACCGGGGAGCTGTTTTTT CASSQGDSTGELFF
12 - TRBJ2-3 TRBV5-1 - TGCGCCAGCAGCTTGGTGGACGATACGCAGTATTTT CASSLVDDTQYF
15 - TRBJ2-3 TRBV5-8 - TGTGCCAGCAGCTTGCGGGGTTCTAGCACAGATACGCAGTATTTT CASSLRGSSTDTQYF
15 few TRBJ1-1 TRBV10-3 TRBD1 TGTGCCATCAGACCCTCCGACAGGGGGAGGGTTGAAGCTTTCTTT CAIRPSDRGRVEAFF